The T cell receptor beta chain described here comes from a study of T cells after yellow fever vaccination. Trimming stripped 4 bases from V and 9 bases from J, with 11 bases between. The CDR3 consists of 12 residues. Germline CDR1 is SGHRS and CDR2 is YFSETQ. Each CDR3 protein is one row after TCRdb ran MiXCR on the 5' RACE reads. Of nearly 350,000 distinct CDR3 sequences in the sample, about 7.8% were seen once. This chain joins TRBV5-1 and TRBJ2-1; maybe TRBD2 (5 bases). The sequencing used PBMCs, collected approximately 47 days after the first yellow fever vaccination. The source of this sequence is a man between 18 and 29 years old who received the YFV17D yellow fever vaccine. CDR3 nucleotides: TGCGCCAGCAGCCACGACCGGGGTGAGCAGTTCTTC. Its protein product is CASSHDRGEQFF.